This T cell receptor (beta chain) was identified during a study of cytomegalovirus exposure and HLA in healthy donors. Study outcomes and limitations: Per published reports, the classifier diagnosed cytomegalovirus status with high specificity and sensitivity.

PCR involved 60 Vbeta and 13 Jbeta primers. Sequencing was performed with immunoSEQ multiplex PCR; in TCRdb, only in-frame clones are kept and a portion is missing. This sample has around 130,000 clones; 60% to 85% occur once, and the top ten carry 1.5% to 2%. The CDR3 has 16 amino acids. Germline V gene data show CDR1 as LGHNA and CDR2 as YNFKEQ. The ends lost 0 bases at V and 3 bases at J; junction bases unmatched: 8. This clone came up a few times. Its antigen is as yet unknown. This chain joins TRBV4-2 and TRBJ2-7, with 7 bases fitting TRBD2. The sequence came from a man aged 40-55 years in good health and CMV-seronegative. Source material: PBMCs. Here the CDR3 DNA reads TGTGCCAGCAGCCAAGATGGCGGGAGTAAAGGCTACGAGCAGTACTTC. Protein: CASSQDGGSKGYEQYF.